The clone carrying this TCR beta chain was detected a few times. The CDR3 contains 16 residues. Trimming cost V 4 bases and J 2 bases; bases outside gene matches: 9. Germline V lookup: CDR1 SGHRS, CDR2 YFSETQ. These data originate in a study of response to subunit inactivated influenza vaccine. Using its own MiXCR run on the RT-PCR reads, TCRdb lists one record per CDR3 protein. The sample lists around 540,000 distinct CDR3 sequences; approximately 12% were seen once. The receptor comes from a man in his fifties who received an inactivated influenza vaccine. The input for sequencing was PBMCs from blood, taken on the day of vaccination. The chain has TRBV5-1 and TRBJ2-3, with 8 bases aligning to TRBD2. CDR3 in amino acids: CASSPGTSQITDTQYF. CDR3 nucleotides: TGCGCCAGCAGCCCGGGGACTAGTCAGATCACAGATACGCAGTATTTT.